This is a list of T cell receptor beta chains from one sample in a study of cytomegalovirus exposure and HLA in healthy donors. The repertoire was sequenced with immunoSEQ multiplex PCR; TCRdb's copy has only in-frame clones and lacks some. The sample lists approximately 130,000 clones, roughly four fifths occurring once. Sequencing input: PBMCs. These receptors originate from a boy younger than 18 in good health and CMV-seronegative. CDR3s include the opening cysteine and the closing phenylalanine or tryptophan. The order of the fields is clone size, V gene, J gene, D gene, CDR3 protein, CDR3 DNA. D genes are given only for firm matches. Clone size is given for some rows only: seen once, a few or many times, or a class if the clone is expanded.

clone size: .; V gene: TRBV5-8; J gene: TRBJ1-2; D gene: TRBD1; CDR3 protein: CASSLPPGQGYGYTF; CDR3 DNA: TGTGCCAGCAGCTTACCTCCGGGACAGGGCTATGGCTACACCTTC
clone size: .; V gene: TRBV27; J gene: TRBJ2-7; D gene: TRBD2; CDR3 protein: CASSLQLAGPYEQYF; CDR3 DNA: TGTGCCAGCAGTTTGCAATTAGCGGGCCCCTACGAGCAGTACTTC
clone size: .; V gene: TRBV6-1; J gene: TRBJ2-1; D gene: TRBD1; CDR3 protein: CASRGQGYEQFF; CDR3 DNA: TGTGCCAGCAGAGGACAGGGGTATGAGCAGTTCTTC
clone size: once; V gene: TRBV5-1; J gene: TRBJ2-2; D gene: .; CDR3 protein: CASTTGSGNTGELFF; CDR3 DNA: TGCGCCAGCACCACCGGCAGCGGGAACACCGGGGAGCTGTTTTTT
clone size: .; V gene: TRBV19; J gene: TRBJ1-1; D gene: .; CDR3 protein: CASSRGRNTEAFF; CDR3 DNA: TGTGCCAGTAGTCGGGGTCGGAACACTGAAGCTTTCTTT
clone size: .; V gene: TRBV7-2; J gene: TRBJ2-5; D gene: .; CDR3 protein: CASSTSRDQYF; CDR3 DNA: TGTGCCAGCAGCACCTCGCGTGACCAGTACTTC
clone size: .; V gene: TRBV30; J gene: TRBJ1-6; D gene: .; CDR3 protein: CAWSPPRAGGNSPLHF; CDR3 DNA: TGTGCCTGGAGTCCTCCTAGGGCGGGGGGCAATTCACCCCTCCACTTT
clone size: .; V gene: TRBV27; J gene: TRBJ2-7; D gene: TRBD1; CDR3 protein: CASSERTGGYEQYF; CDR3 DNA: TGTGCCAGCAGTGAAAGGACAGGGGGATACGAGCAGTACTTC
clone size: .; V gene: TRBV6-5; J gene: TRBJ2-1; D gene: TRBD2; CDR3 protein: CASSPSGSSYNEQFF; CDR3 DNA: TGTGCCAGCAGCCCTAGCGGGAGCTCCTACAATGAGCAGTTCTTC
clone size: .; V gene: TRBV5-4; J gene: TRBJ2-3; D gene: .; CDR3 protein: CASSMRPGTDTQYF; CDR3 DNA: TGTGCCAGCAGCATGCGTCCGGGAACAGATACGCAGTATTTT
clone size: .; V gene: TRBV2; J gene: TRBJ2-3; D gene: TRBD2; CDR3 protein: CASSDLAGAADTQYF; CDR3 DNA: TGTGCCAGCAGTGATCTAGCGGGAGCGGCAGATACGCAGTATTTT
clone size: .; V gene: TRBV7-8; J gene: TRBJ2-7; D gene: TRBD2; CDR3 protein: CASSRLAGDARSYEQYF; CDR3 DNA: TGTGCCAGCAGCCGACTAGCGGGGGACGCACGCTCCTACGAGCAGTACTTC
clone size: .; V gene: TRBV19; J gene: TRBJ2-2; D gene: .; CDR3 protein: CASSIDEGDAGELFF; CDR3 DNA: TGTGCCAGTAGTATAGATGAGGGGGACGCCGGGGAGCTGTTTTTT
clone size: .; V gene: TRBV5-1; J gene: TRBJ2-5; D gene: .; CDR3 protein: CASSAGLLETQYF; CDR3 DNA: TGCGCCAGCAGCGCCGGACTCCTAGAGACCCAGTACTTC
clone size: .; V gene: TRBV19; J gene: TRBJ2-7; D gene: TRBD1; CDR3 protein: CASSISGTGVFEQYF; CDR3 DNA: TGTGCCAGTAGTATATCCGGGACAGGGGTATTCGAGCAGTACTTC
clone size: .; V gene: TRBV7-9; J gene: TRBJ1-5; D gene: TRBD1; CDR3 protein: CASSPQGQGGNQPQHF; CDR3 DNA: TGTGCCAGCAGTCCGCAGGGACAGGGGGGCAATCAGCCCCAGCATTTT
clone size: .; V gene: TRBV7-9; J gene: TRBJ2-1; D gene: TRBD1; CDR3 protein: CASTQDRGTRDEQFF; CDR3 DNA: TGTGCCAGCACCCAGGACAGGGGAACTAGGGATGAGCAGTTCTTC
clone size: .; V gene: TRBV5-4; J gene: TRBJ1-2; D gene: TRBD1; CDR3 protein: CASSLEGAGGIYGYTF; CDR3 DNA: TGTGCCAGCAGCTTGGAGGGAGCAGGGGGAATCTATGGCTACACCTTC
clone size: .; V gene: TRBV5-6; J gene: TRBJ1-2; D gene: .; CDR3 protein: CASSTGQSYSYGYTF; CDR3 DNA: TGTGCCAGCAGCACAGGACAGTCTTATAGCTATGGCTACACCTTC
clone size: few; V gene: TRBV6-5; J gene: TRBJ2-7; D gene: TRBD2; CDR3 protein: CASKRGASSYEQYF; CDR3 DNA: TGTGCCAGCAAGCGGGGGGCATCCTCCTACGAGCAGTACTTC
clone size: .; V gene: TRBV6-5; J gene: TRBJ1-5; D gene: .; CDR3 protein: CASSLGAGQPQHF; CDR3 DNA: TGTGCCAGCAGTTTGGGGGCGGGTCAGCCCCAGCATTTT
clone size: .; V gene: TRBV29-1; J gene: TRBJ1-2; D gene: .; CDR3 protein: CSVEPLGRSNYGYTF; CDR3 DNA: TGCAGCGTTGAACCCTTAGGCAGGTCTAACTATGGCTACACCTTC
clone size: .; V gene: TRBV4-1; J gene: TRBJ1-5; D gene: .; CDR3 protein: CASSPMTDQPQHF; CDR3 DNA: TGCGCCAGCAGCCCCATGACAGATCAGCCCCAGCATTTT
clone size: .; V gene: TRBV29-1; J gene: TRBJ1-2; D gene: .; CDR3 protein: CSVGGLKGYGYTF; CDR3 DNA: TGCAGCGTTGGGGGGCTAAAGGGCTATGGCTACACCTTC
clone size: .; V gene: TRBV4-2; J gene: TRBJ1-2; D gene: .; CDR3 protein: CASSQDPGEGYTF; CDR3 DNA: TGTGCCAGCAGCCAAGATCCAGGGGAAGGCTACACCTTC
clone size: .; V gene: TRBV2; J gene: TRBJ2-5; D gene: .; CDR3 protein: CASSEVGGQETQYF; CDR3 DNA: TGTGCCAGCAGTGAGGTGGGCGGGCAAGAGACCCAGTACTTC
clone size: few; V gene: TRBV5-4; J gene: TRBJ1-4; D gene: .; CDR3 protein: CASSPAGTLNEKLFF; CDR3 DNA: TGTGCCAGCAGCCCGGCGGGAACCCTAAATGAAAAACTGTTTTTT
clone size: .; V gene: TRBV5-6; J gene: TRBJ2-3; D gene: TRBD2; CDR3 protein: CASSLGTSGDTDTQYF; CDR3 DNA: TGTGCCAGCAGCCTCGGGACTAGCGGAGACACAGATACGCAGTATTTT
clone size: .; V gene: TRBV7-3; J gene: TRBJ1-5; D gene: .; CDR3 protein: CASSSLGASNQPQHF; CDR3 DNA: TGTGCCAGCAGCTCTCTGGGGGCGAGCAATCAGCCCCAGCATTTT
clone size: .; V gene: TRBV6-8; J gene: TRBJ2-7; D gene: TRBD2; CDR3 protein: CASSAGLAGGFGYEQYF; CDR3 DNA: TGTGCCAGCAGCGCGGGACTAGCGGGAGGGTTCGGCTACGAGCAGTACTTC
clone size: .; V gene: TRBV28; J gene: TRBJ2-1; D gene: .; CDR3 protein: CASSSPSIYEQFF; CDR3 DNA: TGTGCCAGCAGCTCCCCCTCTATTTATGAGCAGTTCTTC
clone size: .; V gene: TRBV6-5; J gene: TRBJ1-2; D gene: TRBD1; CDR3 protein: CASSRQGLAYGYTF; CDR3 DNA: TGTGCCAGCAGTCGACAGGGGCTCGCCTATGGCTACACCTTC